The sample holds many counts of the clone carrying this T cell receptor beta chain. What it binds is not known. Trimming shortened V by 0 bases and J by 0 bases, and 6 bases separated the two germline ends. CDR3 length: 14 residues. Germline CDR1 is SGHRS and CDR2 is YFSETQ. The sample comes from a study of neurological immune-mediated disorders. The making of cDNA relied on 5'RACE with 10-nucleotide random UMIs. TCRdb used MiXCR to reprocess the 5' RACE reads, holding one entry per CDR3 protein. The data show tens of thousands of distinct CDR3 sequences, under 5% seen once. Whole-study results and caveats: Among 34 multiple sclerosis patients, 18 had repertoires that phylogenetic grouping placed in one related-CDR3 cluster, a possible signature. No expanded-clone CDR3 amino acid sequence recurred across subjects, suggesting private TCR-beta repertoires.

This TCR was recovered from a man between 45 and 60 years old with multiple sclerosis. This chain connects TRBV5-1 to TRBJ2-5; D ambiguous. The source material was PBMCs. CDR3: CASSLGLDQETQYF. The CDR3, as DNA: TGCGCCAGCAGCTTGGGCCTAGACCAAGAGACCCAGTACTTC.